The 4 T cell receptor beta chains below were found in one sample sequenced in a study of breast tumors, draining lymph nodes, adjacent tissues. Breast cancer patients provided tissue from their axillary draining lymph nodes. TCRdb re-called the multiplex PCR reads with MiXCR, one entry per CDR3 protein. The sample records under 110,000 distinct CDR3 sequences, more than 25% being singletons. Sequenced sample: axillary lymph node tissue. Receptor source: a female donor with breast cancer. Some clones in this sample may be carry-over from other donors' samples.

In this sample, this clonotype turned up many times. V is TRBV19 and J is TRBJ1-2, with D possibly TRBD1 on 5 matching bases. The CDR3 contains 15 residues. V lost 3 bases to trimming and J lost 4 bases, with 15 bases between them. Germline V CDR1 and CDR2: LNHDA, SQIVND (reference sequence). CDR3 protein: CASSIAPGRGYGYTF. Written as DNA, the CDR3 is TGTGCCAGTAGTATTGCTCCCGGTAGGGGCTATGGCTACACCTTC.

This clonotype turned up a few times. With a much larger clone just one base away, this may be a read error. The rearrangement joins TRBV5-8 to TRBJ2-7; either TRBD1 or TRBD2 may fit D (5 bases each). The CDR3 consists of 14 residues. The V and J ends lost 3 bases and 3 bases respectively, with 13 bases between them. CDR1 and CDR2 (germline): SGHTS, YDEGEE. This chain's CDR3 is CASSWGSAGYEQYF. As DNA, the CDR3 is TGTGCCAGCAGCTGGGGGAGTGCGGGCTACGAGCAGTACTTC.

The chain carries TRBV6-1 and TRBJ2-3; no clear D. There are 14 residues in the CDR3. V gave up 4 bases and J gave up 0 bases, with 8 bases separating them. Looked up from germline, CDR1 is MNHNS and CDR2 is SASEGT. The CDR3 bases are TGTGCCAGCAGTGCGCCTACTAGCACAGATACGCAGTATTTT. Its protein product is CASSAPTSTDTQYF.

At least ten counts were recorded for this clonotype. This chain joins TRBV20-1 and TRBJ2-1; D perhaps matches TRBD1 (5 bases). CDR3 length: 14 amino acids. Germline loops: CDR1 DFQATT, CDR2 SNEGSKA (reference sequence). V shed 5 bases and J shed 9 bases, with 20 bases lying between them. The CDR3 DNA sequence: TGCAGTGCTCGACCTTTGAGCTCAAGGGGTGAGCAGTTCTTC. It codes for CSARPLSSRGEQFF.